The TCR beta chain under discussion was sequenced for a study of metastatic and nonmetastatic thyroid tumors. The wider study: The comparison covered peripheral blood and tumor or nodule tissue in malignant and benign thyroid patients. Study results and caveats: It was reportedly found that TCR beta diversity was significantly higher in malignant thyroid tumors than in benign nodules, a difference seen in both blood and tumor samples.

This clone was counted ten times or more. As yet, its antigen is unknown. TCRdb reanalyzed the PCR reads with MiXCR. The sample consists of tens of thousands of clones, 20% to 25% of them appearing once. Treatment of any kind had been given to no patient before thyroid surgery. The V gene end was trimmed by 7 bases and the J gene end by 4 bases; junction bases not matched to a gene: 1. CDR1 and CDR2 (germline): SGHAT, FQNNGV. The CDR3 extends over 12 amino acids. The receptor was derived from a male donor with papillary thyroid cancer or a benign thyroid nodule (not recorded which). Some clones in this sample may be carry-over from other donors' samples. V gene TRBV11-2 combines with J gene TRBJ2-3; 8 bases line up with TRBD1. The source material was blood. CDR3 residues: CASKQGADTQYF. DNA of the CDR3: TGTGCCAGCAAACAGGGGGCAGATACGCAGTATTTT.